The 25 T cell receptor beta chains reported below all come from one sample, sequenced in a study of cytomegalovirus exposure and HLA in healthy donors. Both 60 Vbeta primers and 13 Jbeta primers went into the PCR. The repertoire was sequenced with immunoSEQ multiplex PCR; TCRdb's copy has only in-frame clones and lacks some. Of 150,000 to 250,000 clones listed, around 86% are singletons. The specimen was PBMCs. These receptors came from a woman aged 50 to 65 in good health and CMV-seropositive.

The V call is TRBV29-1, the J call TRBJ2-7, with TRBD1 matching 7 bases. V was clipped by 4 bases and J by 0 bases; unmatched bases: 6. This CDR3 is built from 14 residues. Germline CDR1 and CDR2: SQVTM and ANQGSEA. In DNA, the CDR3 is TGCAGCGTTGTGGGACAGACGAGCTCCTACGAGCAGTACTTC. Its protein is CSVVGQTSSYEQYF.

V gene TRBV30 combines with J gene TRBJ1-5; D is uncertain. The length of the CDR3 is 13 residues. Germline V gene lookup returns CDR1 GTSNPN and CDR2 SVGIG (reference sequence). Deletions cut 2 bases from V and 7 bases from J, with 12 bases between. CDR3 amino acids: CAWSPSPVQPQHF. CDR3 nucleotide sequence: TGTGCCTGGAGTCCGAGCCCGGTGCAGCCCCAGCATTTT.

V gene TRBV5-6 combines with J gene TRBJ1-4; 8 nucleotides align to TRBD1. From germline, CDR1 is SGHDT and CDR2 YYEEEE. The V gene end was trimmed by 4 bases and the J gene end by 2 bases; junction bases not matched to a gene: 7. This CDR3 comprises 16 residues. CDR3 in DNA: TGTGCCAGCAGCCTGCAGGGGGCGAGTACTAATGAAAAACTGTTTTTT. Amino acid sequence: CASSLQGASTNEKLFF.

The sample holds a few counts of this clone. The chain is built from TRBV29-1 and TRBJ1-1; 8 nucleotides line up with TRBD1. V was clipped by 4 bases and J by 4 bases; unmatched bases: 2. The CDR3 sequence is 12 residues long. The germline CDR1 and CDR2 sequences are SQVTM and ANQGSEA. The CDR3 sequence is CSVAQGGTEAFF. CDR3 in DNA: TGCAGCGTTGCACAGGGGGGCACTGAAGCTTTCTTT.

This chain joins TRBV7-6 and TRBJ1-5; 10 bases agree with TRBD1. CDR3 length: 14 residues. Losses at the gene ends were 6 bases for V and 4 bases for J; bases not matched to a gene: 3. CDR1 and CDR2 (germline): SGHVS, FNYEAQ. The CDR3 sequence: CASSRTGGNQPQHF. CDR3 DNA: TGTGCCAGCAGTAGGACAGGGGGTAATCAGCCCCAGCATTTT.

This clone appeared a single time. V is TRBV28 and J is TRBJ1-2, with D maybe TRBD1 (6 bases). Germline V gives CDR1 MDHEN, CDR2 SYDVKM. Trimming pared 4 bases from V and 2 bases from J, leaving 11 bases between. This CDR3 is built from 14 residues. The DNA of the CDR3 is TGTGCCAGCAGTTCCCAGACAGGCAACTATGGCTACACCTTC. Encoded protein: CASSSQTGNYGYTF.

The chain uses TRBV13 and TRBJ1-4, with D tentatively TRBD1 (5 bases). The V and J ends lost 5 bases and 7 bases respectively, with 17 bases between them. CDR1 is PRHDT, CDR2 FYEKMQ, per germline (reference sequence). CDR3 length equals 15 residues. The chain's CDR3 is CASSRRQRGGEKLFF. The CDR3 DNA is TGTGCCAGCAGCCGAAGACAGCGGGGCGGTGAAAAACTGTTTTTT.

J is TRBJ2-5 and V is TRBV9; D not resolved. Germline loops: CDR1 SGDLS, CDR2 YYNGEE. Trimming removed 0 bases at V and 5 bases at J, with 8 bases between. This CDR3 contains 13 residues. CDR3 bases: TGTGCCAGCAGCGTAGACCCCGAGGAGACCCAGTACTTC. It codes for CASSVDPEETQYF.

This chain joins TRBV19 and TRBJ1-5, with D perhaps matching TRBD1 (5 bases). The V gene lost 3 bases and the J gene lost 7 bases, with 13 bases spanning the gap. The germline V gene has CDR1 LNHDA and CDR2 SQIVND (reference sequence). The CDR3 is 14 residues long. The CDR3 reads CASSIRGGSQPQHF. CDR3 sequence (DNA): TGTGCCAGTAGTATTCGCGGGGGATCACAGCCCCAGCATTTT.

In this sample, this clone turned up a few times. This chain joins TRBV7-2 and TRBJ2-3, with D perhaps TRBD2 (5 bases). The CDR3 has 14 residues. CDR1 SGHTA and CDR2 FQGNSA come from the germline V gene. Trimming took off 8 bases at V and 2 bases at J, with 14 bases between the two ends. The DNA for the CDR3 is TGTGCCAGCGGATTTAGCGCCTACACAGATACGCAGTATTTT. Translating it yields CASGFSAYTDTQYF.

This sequence joins TRBV5-4 and TRBJ2-7; 7 bases align to TRBD1. The CDR3 is 16 amino acids. The junction had 13 bases not matched to a gene; V was cut back by 3 bases and J by 4 bases. From germline, CDR1 is SGHNT and CDR2 YYREEE (reference sequence). The CDR3 sequence: CASSSNPDRNSYEQYF. Written as DNA, the CDR3 is TGTGCCAGCAGCTCGAACCCGGACAGGAATTCATACGAGCAGTACTTC.

The chain uses TRBV5-1 and TRBJ2-3, with a possible D match to TRBD2 (5 bases). CDR1 SGHRS and CDR2 YFSETQ come from the germline V gene. V lost 3 bases and J 0 bases, leaving 17 bases between the germline ends. The CDR3 is 17 residues long. CDR3 coding DNA: TGCGCCAGCAGCTCCCAAATTGGCGGGTGGAGCACAGATACGCAGTATTTT. It specifies CASSSQIGGWSTDTQYF.

The CDR3 protein is CAISPTSGQFYNEQFF. The CDR3 DNA is TGTGCCATCAGTCCGACTAGCGGCCAATTTTACAATGAGCAGTTCTTC. The chain recombines TRBV10-3 with TRBJ2-1, with 9 bases aligning to TRBD2. The CDR3 loop spans 16 amino acids. V lost 5 bases and J lost 4; bases outside the gene matches: 9. In germline, CDR1 is ENHRY, CDR2 SYGVKD.

Of note for this clone: The sample holds other DNA sequences that translate to the same CDR3. The chain joins TRBV4-1 to TRBJ1-6, with 7 bases fitting TRBD1. The trim removed 3 bases at V and 7 bases at J, leaving 6 bases unmatched. The CDR3 runs 15 residues. Germline assignment: CDR1 MGHRA and CDR2 YSYEKL. The CDR3 loop is CASSHRDRDNSPLHF. The CDR3 coding sequence is TGCGCCAGCAGCCATCGCGACAGGGACAATTCACCCCTCCACTTT.

Remarks on this clone: Other DNA sequences in the sample encode the same CDR3. The rearrangement joins TRBV2 to TRBJ1-3; weak D call: TRBD1 (5 bases). The CDR3 is 14 residues long. From germline, CDR1 is SNHLY and CDR2 FYNNEI. Trimming removed 2 bases at V and 2 bases at J, with 7 bases between. The CDR3 loop reads CASSEQGAGNTIYF. In nucleotides, the CDR3 is TGTGCCAGCAGTGAACAGGGTGCTGGAAACACCATATATTTT.

The genes are TRBV5-6 and TRBJ1-5, with 7 bases lining up with TRBD1. CDR3 length: 15 residues. Unmatched junction bases numbered 4, after V lost 0 bases and J lost 4 bases. CDR1 SGHDT and CDR2 YYEEEE come from the germline V gene. The CDR3 loop is CASSLADRDNQPQHF. In DNA form, the CDR3 reads TGTGCCAGCAGCTTGGCAGACAGGGATAATCAGCCCCAGCATTTT.

This chain links TRBV28 with TRBJ2-7; TRBD2 matches at 12 bases. This CDR3 region has 16 residues. Germline V gene data show CDR1 as MDHEN and CDR2 as SYDVKM. V gave up 3 bases and J gave up 5 bases; unmatched junction bases: 8. The DNA of the CDR3 is TGTGCCAGCAGTTTTCGGACTAGCGGGATGCGCAACGAGCAGTACTTC. Translating gives CASSFRTSGMRNEQYF.

V and J are TRBV15 and TRBJ2-1; the D gene is possibly TRBD2 (6 bases). Trimming pared 0 bases from V and 4 bases from J, leaving 13 bases between. The CDR3 is 16 amino acids. CDR1 is LNHNV and CDR2 is YYDKDF in the germline V gene (reference sequence). DNA of the CDR3: TGTGCCACCAGCAGAGATTTGGCTAGCGCTTACAATGAGCAGTTCTTC. This codes for CATSRDLASAYNEQFF.

J is TRBJ2-3 and V is TRBV4-3, with TRBD1 matching 7 bases. This CDR3 is built from 15 residues. V shed 0 bases and J 1 base; nucleotides not matched to a gene: 1. The germline gives CDR1 LGHNA, CDR2 YSLEER. As DNA, the CDR3 is TGCGCCAGCAGCCAAGATGACAGGGGCACAGATACGCAGTATTTT. This codes for CASSQDDRGTDTQYF.

The chain links TRBV19 to TRBJ1-1; a weak D match, TRBD1 (5 bases). Per germline, CDR1 LNHDA and CDR2 SQIVND (reference sequence). This CDR3 is built from 14 residues. V was cut by 3 bases and J by 1 base, with 9 bases left in between. CDR3 nucleotides: TGTGCCAGTAGTATGTGGCAGGGGAACACTGAAGCTTTCTTT. As protein: CASSMWQGNTEAFF. The full variable domain, its missing parts supplied by reference TRBV19 and TRBJ1-1, is DGGITQSPKYLFRKEGQNVTLSCEQNLNHDAMYWYRQDPGQGLRLIYYSQIVNDFQKGDIAEGYSVSREKKESFPLTVTSAQKNPTAFYLCASSMWQGNTEAFFGQGTRLTVV.

The V and J genes are TRBV7-9 and TRBJ2-7; 7 bases are a match to TRBD1. The CDR3 totals 13 residues. Trimming at V came to 5 bases and at J to 5 bases, leaving 6 bases not matched to a gene. Germline CDR1 and CDR2: SEHNR and FQNEAQ (reference sequence). The CDR3 DNA is TGTGCCAGCAGCCCCCGGACAGGTGACGAGCAGTACTTC. Its translation: CASSPRTGDEQYF.

This chain uses TRBV10-3 with TRBJ1-1, with TRBD1 matching 9 bases. This CDR3 region has 13 residues. Germline lookup yields CDR1 ENHRY and CDR2 SYGVKD. V gave up 4 bases and J gave up 5 bases; unmatched junction bases: 2. The CDR3 DNA follows: TGTGCCATCAGTGCGACAGGGGGAACTGAAGCTTTCTTT. Residues: CAISATGGTEAFF.

The table lists this clone with a few counts. The V call is TRBV20-1, the J call TRBJ2-3; D gene unclear. CDR1 DFQATT and CDR2 SNEGSKA come from the germline V gene (reference sequence). The V end was cut by 6 bases, the J end by 7 bases, with 8 bases between. This CDR3 region has 10 residues. The CDR3 DNA reads as TGCAGTGCCCCCCTCCATACGCAGTATTTT. As protein: CSAPLHTQYF.

The chain combines TRBV9 with TRBJ2-2, with TRBD2 matching over 14 bases. The V segment lost 9 bases and the J segment 7 bases; nucleotides outside the gene matches: 8. Germline CDR1 is SGDLS and CDR2 is YYNGEE. The CDR3 is 15 residues long. Written as DNA, the CDR3 is TGTGCCATTTCGGGACTAGCGGGAGCCGGCGGGGAGCTGTTTTTT. The encoded protein is CAISGLAGAGGELFF.

The V and J genes are TRBV19 and TRBJ2-7, with 8 positions matching TRBD2. Germline V gene data show CDR1 as LNHDA and CDR2 as SQIVND (reference sequence). The length of the CDR3 is 15 residues. The V gene end was trimmed by 6 bases and the J gene end by 2 bases; junction bases not matched to a gene: 9. CDR3 DNA: TGTGCCAGTAGCCCCGGGGGGGGCATCCCCTACGAGCAGTACTTC. Amino acid sequence: CASSPGGGIPYEQYF.